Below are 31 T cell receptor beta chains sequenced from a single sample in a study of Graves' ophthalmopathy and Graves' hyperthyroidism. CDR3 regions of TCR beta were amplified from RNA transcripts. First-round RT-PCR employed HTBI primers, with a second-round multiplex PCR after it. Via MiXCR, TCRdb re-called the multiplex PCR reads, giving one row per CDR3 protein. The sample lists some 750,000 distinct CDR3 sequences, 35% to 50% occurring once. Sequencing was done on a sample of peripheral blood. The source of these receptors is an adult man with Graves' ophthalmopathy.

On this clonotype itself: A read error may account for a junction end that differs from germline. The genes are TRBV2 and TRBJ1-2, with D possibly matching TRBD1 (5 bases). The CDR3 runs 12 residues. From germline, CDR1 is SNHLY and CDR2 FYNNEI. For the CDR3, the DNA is TGTGCCAGCAGTGCAGGGACGGATGGCTGCACCTTC. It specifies CASSAGTDGCTF.

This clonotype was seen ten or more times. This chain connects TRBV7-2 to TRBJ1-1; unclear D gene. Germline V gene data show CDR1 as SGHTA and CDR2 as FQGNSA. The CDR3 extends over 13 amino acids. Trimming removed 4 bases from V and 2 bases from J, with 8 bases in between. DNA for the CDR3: TGTGCCAGCAGCTCCTTGATAAACACTGAAGCTTTCTTT. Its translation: CASSSLINTEAFF.

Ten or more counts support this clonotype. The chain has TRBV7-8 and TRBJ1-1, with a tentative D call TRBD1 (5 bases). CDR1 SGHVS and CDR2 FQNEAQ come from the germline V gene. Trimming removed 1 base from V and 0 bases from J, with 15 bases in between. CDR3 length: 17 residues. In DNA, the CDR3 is TGTGCCAGCAGCTTAGTGACCGGAGGGGTCATGAACACTGAAGCTTTCTTT. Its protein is CASSLVTGGVMNTEAFF.

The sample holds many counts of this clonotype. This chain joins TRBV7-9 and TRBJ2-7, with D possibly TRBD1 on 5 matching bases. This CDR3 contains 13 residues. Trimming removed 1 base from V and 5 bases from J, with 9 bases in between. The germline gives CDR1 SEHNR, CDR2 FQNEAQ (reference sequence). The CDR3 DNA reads TGTGCCAGCAGCTTAGAGGGGTTCGACGAGCAGTACTTC. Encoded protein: CASSLEGFDEQYF.

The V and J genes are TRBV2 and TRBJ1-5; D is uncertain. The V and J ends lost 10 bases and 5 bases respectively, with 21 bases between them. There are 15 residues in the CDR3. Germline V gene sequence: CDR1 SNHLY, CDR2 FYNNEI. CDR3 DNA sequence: TGTGCCATGAGTTGGAGGGTAAGAGGCGATCAGCCCCAGCATTTT. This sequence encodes CAMSWRVRGDQPQHF.

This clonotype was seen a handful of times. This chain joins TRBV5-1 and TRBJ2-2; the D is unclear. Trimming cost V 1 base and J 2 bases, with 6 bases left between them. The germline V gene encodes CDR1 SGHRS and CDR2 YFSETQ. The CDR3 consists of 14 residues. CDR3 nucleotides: TGCGCCAGCAGCTTGTACAGCAACACCGGGGAGCTGTTTTTT. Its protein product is CASSLYSNTGELFF. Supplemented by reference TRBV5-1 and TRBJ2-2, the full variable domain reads KAGVTQTPRYLIKTRGQQVTLSCSPISGHRSVSWYQQTPGQGLQFLFEYFSETQRNKGNFPGRFSGRQFSNSRSEMNVSTLELGDSALYLCASSLYSNTGELFFGEGSRLTVL.

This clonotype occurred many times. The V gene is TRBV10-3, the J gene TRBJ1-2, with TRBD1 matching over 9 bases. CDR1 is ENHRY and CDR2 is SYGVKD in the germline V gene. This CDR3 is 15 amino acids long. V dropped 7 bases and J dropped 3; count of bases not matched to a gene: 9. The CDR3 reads CAITSGTGTYYGYTF. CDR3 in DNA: TGTGCCATCACCTCCGGGACAGGGACATACTATGGCTACACCTTC.

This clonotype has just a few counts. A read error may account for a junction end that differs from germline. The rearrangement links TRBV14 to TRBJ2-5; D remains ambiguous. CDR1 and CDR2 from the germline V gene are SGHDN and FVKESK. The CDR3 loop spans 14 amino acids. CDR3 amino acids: CASSQEMLGETQYF. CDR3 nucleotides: TGTGCCAGCAGTCAAGAAATGCTCGGGGAGACCCAGTACTTC.

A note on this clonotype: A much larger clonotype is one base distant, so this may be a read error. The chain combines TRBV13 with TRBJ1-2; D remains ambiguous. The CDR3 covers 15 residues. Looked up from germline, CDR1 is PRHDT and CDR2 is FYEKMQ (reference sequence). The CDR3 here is CASSPPSFGVYGCTF. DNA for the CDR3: TGTGCCAGCAGCCCCCCTTCCTTCGGGGTCTATGGCTGCACCTTC.

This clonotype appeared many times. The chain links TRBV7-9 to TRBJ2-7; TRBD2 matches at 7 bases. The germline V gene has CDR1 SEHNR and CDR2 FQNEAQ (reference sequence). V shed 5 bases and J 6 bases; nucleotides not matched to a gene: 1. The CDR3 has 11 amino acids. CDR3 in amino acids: CASSPGGEQYF. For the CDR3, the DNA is TGTGCCAGCAGCCCGGGGGGCGAGCAGTACTTC.

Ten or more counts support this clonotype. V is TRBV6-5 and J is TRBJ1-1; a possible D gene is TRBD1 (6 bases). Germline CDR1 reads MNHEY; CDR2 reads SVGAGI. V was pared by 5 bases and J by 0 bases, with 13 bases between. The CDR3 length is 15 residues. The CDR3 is CASSRWTDMNTEAFF. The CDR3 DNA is TGTGCCAGCAGTCGATGGACAGACATGAACACTGAAGCTTTCTTT.

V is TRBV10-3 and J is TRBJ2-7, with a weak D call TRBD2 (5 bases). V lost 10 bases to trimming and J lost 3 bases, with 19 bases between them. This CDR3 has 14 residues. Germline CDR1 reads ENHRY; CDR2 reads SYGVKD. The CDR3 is CASTSWTGSYEQYF. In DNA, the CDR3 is TGTGCCAGCACCTCTTGGACGGGGAGCTACGAGCAGTACTTC.

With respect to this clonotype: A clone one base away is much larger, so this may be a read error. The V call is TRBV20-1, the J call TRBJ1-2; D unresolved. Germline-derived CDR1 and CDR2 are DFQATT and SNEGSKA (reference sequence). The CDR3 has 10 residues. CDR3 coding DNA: TGCAGTGCCGGACCGTATGGCTACGCCTTC. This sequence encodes CSAGPYGYAF.

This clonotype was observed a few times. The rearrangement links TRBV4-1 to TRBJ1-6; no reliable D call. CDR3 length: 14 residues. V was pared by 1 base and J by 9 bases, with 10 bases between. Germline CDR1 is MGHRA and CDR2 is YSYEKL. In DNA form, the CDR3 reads TGCGCCAGCAGCCAAGGATCTCCTAGTTCACCCCTCCACTTT. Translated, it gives CASSQGSPSSPLHF.

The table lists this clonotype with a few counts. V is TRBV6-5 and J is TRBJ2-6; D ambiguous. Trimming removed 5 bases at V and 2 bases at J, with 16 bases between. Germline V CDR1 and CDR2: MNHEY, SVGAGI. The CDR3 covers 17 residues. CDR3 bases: TGTGCCAGCAGTGTTGTGGACCCCTGGGCTGGGGCCAACGTCCTGACTTTC. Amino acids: CASSVVDPWAGANVLTF.

CDR3 residues: CASSARLEPLETQYF. The CDR3 DNA is TGTGCCAGCAGCGCCCGACTAGAACCCTTAGAGACCCAGTACTTC. V usage is TRBV9 and J usage is TRBJ2-5, with D perhaps matching TRBD2 (6 bases). The CDR3 is 15 amino acids. Germline lookup yields CDR1 SGDLS and CDR2 YYNGEE. Trimming pared 3 bases from V and 4 bases from J, leaving 16 bases between.

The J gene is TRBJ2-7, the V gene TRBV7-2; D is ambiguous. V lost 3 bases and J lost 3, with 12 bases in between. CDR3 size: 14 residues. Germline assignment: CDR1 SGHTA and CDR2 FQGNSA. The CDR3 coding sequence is TGTGCCAGCAGCTTGACAAAACCTAACTACGAGCAGTACTTC. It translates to CASSLTKPNYEQYF.

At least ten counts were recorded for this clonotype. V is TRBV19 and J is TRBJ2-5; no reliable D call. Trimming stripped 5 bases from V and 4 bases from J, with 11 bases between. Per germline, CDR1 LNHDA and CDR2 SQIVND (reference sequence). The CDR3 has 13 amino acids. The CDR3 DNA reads TGTGCCAGTAGTGCGGACCCGGGAGAGACCCAGTACTTC. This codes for CASSADPGETQYF.

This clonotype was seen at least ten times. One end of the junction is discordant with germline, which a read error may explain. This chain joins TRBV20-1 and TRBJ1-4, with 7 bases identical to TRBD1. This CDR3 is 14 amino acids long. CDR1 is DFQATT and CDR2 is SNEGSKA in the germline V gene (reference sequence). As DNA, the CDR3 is TGCAGCGCTAGACCGGGACAGAAGAATGAAAAACTGTTTTTT. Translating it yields CSARPGQKNEKLFF.

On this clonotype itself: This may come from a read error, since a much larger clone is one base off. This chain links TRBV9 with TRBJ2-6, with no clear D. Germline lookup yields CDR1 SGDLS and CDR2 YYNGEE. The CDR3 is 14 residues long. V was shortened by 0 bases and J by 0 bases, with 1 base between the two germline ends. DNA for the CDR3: TGTGCCAGCAGCGTAGGCTCTGGGGCCAACGTCCTGACTTTC. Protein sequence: CASSVGSGANVLTF.

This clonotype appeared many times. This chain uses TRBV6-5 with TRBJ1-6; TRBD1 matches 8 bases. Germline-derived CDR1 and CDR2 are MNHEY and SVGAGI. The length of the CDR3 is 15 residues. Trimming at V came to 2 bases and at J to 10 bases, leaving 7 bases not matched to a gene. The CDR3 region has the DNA TGTGCCAGCAGTTACACCCGGACAGGGACATCACCCCTCCACTTT. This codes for CASSYTRTGTSPLHF.

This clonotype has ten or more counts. The CDR3 DNA reads as TGTGCCAGCAGCGTAGTGGGACTACCACGGGAGACCCAGTACTTC. It is translated as CASSVVGLPRETQYF. The chain recombines TRBV9 with TRBJ2-5, with 7 bases matching TRBD2. Looked up from germline, CDR1 is SGDLS and CDR2 is YYNGEE. The CDR3 is 15 residues long. Trimming cost V 0 bases and J 5 bases; bases outside gene matches: 7.

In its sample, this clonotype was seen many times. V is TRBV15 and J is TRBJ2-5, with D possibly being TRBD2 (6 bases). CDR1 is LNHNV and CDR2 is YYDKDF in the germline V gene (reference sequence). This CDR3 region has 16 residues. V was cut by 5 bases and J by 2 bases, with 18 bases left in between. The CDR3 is CATSDLGGSVQETQYF. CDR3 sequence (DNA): TGTGCCACCAGCGATCTTGGGGGGTCAGTACAAGAGACCCAGTACTTC.

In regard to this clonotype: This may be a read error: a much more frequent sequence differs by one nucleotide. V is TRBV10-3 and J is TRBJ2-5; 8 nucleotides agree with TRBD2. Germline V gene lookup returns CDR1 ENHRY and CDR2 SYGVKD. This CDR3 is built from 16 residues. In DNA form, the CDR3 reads TGTGCCATCAGTGATCGAAGCGGGGGAATTAAAGAGACCCAGCACTTC. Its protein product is CAISDRSGGIKETQHF.

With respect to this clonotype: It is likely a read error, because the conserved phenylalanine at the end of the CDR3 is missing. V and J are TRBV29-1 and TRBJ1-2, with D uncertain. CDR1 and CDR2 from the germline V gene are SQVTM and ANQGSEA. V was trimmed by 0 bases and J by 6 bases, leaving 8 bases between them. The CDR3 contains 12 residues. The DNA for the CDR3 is TGCAGCGTTGAAGAAAACGGGGATGGCTACACCATC. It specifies CSVEENGDGYTI.

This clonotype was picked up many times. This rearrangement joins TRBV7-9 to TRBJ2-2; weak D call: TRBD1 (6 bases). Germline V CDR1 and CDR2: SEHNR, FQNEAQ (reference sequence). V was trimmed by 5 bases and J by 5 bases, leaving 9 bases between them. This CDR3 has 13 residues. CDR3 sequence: CASSRTGTGELFF. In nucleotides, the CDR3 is TGTGCCAGCAGCCGTACAGGGACCGGGGAGCTGTTTTTT.

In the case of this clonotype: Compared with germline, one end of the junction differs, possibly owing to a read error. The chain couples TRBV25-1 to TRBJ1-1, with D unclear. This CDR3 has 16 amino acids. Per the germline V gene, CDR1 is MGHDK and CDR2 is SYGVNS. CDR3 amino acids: CACSATTGPSNTEAFF. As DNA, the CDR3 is TGTGCCTGCAGTGCCACAACCGGGCCGAGTAACACTGAAGCTTTCTTT.

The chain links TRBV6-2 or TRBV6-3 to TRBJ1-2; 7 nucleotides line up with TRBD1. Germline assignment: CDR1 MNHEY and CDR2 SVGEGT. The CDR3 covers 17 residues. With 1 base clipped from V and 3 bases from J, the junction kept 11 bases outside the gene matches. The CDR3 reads CASSYYKQGLWDYGYTF. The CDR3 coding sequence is TGTGCCAGCAGTTACTATAAACAGGGGCTCTGGGACTATGGCTACACCTTC.

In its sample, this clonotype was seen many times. CDR3 sequence: CASSAGDNTEAFF. In nucleotides, the CDR3 is TGTGCCAGCAGCGCCGGGGATAACACTGAAGCTTTCTTT. This rearrangement joins TRBV2 to TRBJ1-1; D call uncertain. V dropped 6 bases and J dropped 2 bases, with 10 bases sitting between them. Germline-derived CDR1 and CDR2 are SNHLY and FYNNEI. The CDR3 loop spans 13 amino acids.

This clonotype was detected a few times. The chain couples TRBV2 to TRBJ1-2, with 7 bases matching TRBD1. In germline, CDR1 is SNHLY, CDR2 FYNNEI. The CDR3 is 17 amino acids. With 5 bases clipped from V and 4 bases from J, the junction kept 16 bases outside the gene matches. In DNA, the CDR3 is TGTGCCAGCAGTTACTCGACGGAGACAGGGAGCCCCTATGGCTACACCTTC. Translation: CASSYSTETGSPYGYTF.

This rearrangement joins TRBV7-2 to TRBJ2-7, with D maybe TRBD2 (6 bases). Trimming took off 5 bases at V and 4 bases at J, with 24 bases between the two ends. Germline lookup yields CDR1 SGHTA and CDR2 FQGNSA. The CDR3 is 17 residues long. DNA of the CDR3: TGTGCCAGCAGCCCGGCCGGGGGACCCCGCACCCCATACGAGCAGTACTTC. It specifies CASSPAGGPRTPYEQYF.